The 21 T cell receptor beta chains below all came from one sample that was sequenced in a study of blood T cell repertoires in COVID-19. Sequencing used immunoSEQ multiplex PCR; TCRdb keeps in-frame clones, though not all of them. The table shows just over 350,000 clones, with roughly 87% occurring only once. Sequencing was done on a sample of PBMCs or T cells enriched from blood (not recorded which). The receptors derive from a woman aged 25 to 39 who had recovered from COVID-19.

This chain joins TRBV5-8 and TRBJ1-3, with a possible D match to TRBD1 (6 bases). This CDR3 region has 16 residues. V was pared by 0 bases and J by 3 bases, with 13 bases between. Germline V lookup: CDR1 SGHTS, CDR2 YDEGEE. CDR3 DNA sequence: TGTGCCAGCAGCTTGGATACTCCGACAGGTGGAAACACCATATATTTT. Translating gives CASSLDTPTGGNTIYF.

The chain recombines TRBV10-3 with TRBJ2-5; TRBD1 matches 10 bases. The germline CDR1 and CDR2 sequences are ENHRY and SYGVKD. V was pared by 6 bases and J by 1 base, with 5 bases of the junction left unmatched. The length of the CDR3 is 15 residues. The CDR3 protein is CAIRAGTGAQETQYF. CDR3 coding DNA: TGTGCCATCAGGGCCGGGACAGGGGCCCAAGAGACCCAGTACTTC.

The chain uses TRBV5-4 and TRBJ2-6; tentative D call: TRBD1 (6 bases). V was pared by 2 bases and J by 4 bases, with 10 bases between. The CDR3 loop spans 15 amino acids. CDR1 and CDR2 from the germline V gene are SGHNT and YYREEE (reference sequence). The CDR3 DNA reads as TGTGCCAGCAGCTTACAGGGTTCCGGGGCCAACGTCCTGACTTTC. Encoded protein: CASSLQGSGANVLTF.

This clone appeared a few times. The chain recombines TRBV19 with TRBJ2-7, with 9 bases lining up with TRBD1. CDR3 size: 14 residues. J was trimmed by 3 bases and V by 2 bases; bases with no gene match: 2. The germline gives CDR1 LNHDA, CDR2 SQIVND (reference sequence). Here the CDR3 DNA reads TGTGCCAGTAGTATAAGGGGACAGGGCTACGAGCAGTACTTC. It codes for CASSIRGQGYEQYF.

The chain carries TRBV5-1 and TRBJ1-2, with D possibly TRBD1 on 6 matching bases. V gave up 2 bases and J gave up 6 bases, with 11 bases separating them. Germline assignment: CDR1 SGHRS and CDR2 YFSETQ. The CDR3 has 13 amino acids. The chain's CDR3 is CASSLQGQNGYTF. Written as DNA, the CDR3 is TGCGCCAGCAGCTTACAGGGTCAGAATGGCTACACCTTC.

V gene TRBV6-6 combines with J gene TRBJ1-3; D remains unclear. V lost 2 bases to trimming and J lost 1 base, with 9 bases between them. CDR1 is MNHNY, CDR2 SVGAGI, per germline (reference sequence). This CDR3 comprises 15 residues. DNA for the CDR3: TGTGCCAGCAGTTACGGCACAGCTTCTGGAAACACCATATATTTT. Protein: CASSYGTASGNTIYF.

This clone was recorded a few times. This sequence joins TRBV27 and TRBJ2-2, with D unclear. The CDR3 loop spans 13 amino acids. With 7 bases removed from V and 2 bases from J, the gap between germline ends came to 8 bases. Germline V gene sequence: CDR1 MNHEY, CDR2 SMNVEV (reference sequence). CDR3 sequence: CASISDNTGELFF. The CDR3 DNA sequence: TGTGCCAGCATCAGCGACAACACCGGGGAGCTGTTTTTT.

V usage is TRBV24-1 and J usage is TRBJ1-1; perhaps TRBD1 as D (5 bases). There are 14 residues in the CDR3. Germline V gene sequence: CDR1 KGHDR, CDR2 SFDVKD. V was cut by 5 bases and J by 1 base, with 10 bases left in between. CDR3: CATSAGGENTEAFF. CDR3 nucleotide sequence: TGTGCCACCAGTGCCGGGGGAGAGAACACTGAAGCTTTCTTT.

V and J are TRBV29-1 and TRBJ1-2; 7 bases align to TRBD1. CDR3 size: 11 residues. V lost 8 bases to trimming and J lost 6 bases; unmatched junction nucleotides: 6. Germline V gene data show CDR1 as SQVTM and CDR2 as ANQGSEA. The CDR3 region is CSTNTGDGYTF. The CDR3 DNA follows: TGCAGCACAAATACAGGGGATGGCTACACCTTC.

This chain joins TRBV5-5 and TRBJ2-7; 9 bases agree with TRBD1. From germline, CDR1 is SGHKS and CDR2 YYEKEE (reference sequence). V shed 6 bases and J 5 bases; nucleotides not matched to a gene: 15. The CDR3 extends over 16 amino acids. CDR3 sequence: CASKQQDRGPLNEQYF. The CDR3 coding sequence is TGTGCCAGCAAACAACAGGACAGGGGTCCGTTAAACGAGCAGTACTTC.

The sample holds one count of this clone. Additional DNA sequences in this sample encode the identical CDR3. This chain connects TRBV28 to TRBJ2-7, with D perhaps matching TRBD1 (6 bases). From germline, CDR1 is MDHEN and CDR2 SYDVKM. Trimming shortened V by 3 bases and J by 0 bases, and 6 bases separated the two germline ends. The CDR3 has 13 residues. CDR3 coding DNA: TGTGCCAGCAGTTTGACAGGCTCCTACGAGCAGTACTTC. Its protein product is CASSLTGSYEQYF.

This chain joins TRBV10-3 and TRBJ1-3; TRBD1 aligns across 7 bases. The CDR3 extends over 16 amino acids. V shed 3 bases, J shed 0 bases, and the junction held 5 bases outside the gene matches. Germline assignment: CDR1 ENHRY and CDR2 SYGVKD. Written as DNA, the CDR3 is TGTGCCATCAGTGAAGGCAGGGGGTACTCTGGAAACACCATATATTTT. Amino acid sequence: CAISEGRGYSGNTIYF.

The table lists this clone with a count of one. The chain combines TRBV24-1 with TRBJ2-1; a weak D match, TRBD2 (6 bases). Germline loops: CDR1 KGHDR, CDR2 SFDVKD. The CDR3 totals 15 residues. V dropped 1 base and J dropped 0 bases, with 6 bases sitting between them. For the CDR3, the DNA is TGTGCCACCAGTGATTTCGGGAGCTCCTACAATGAGCAGTTCTTC. Encoded protein: CATSDFGSSYNEQFF.

In this sample, this clone turned up a few times. This sequence joins TRBV24-1 and TRBJ2-1; 10 bases fit TRBD1. Unmatched junction bases numbered 13, after V lost 5 bases and J lost 7 bases. Germline CDR1 is KGHDR and CDR2 is SFDVKD. The CDR3 is made up of 17 amino acids. CDR3: CATSVNAGTGAWNEQFF. CDR3 sequence (DNA): TGTGCCACCAGTGTAAACGCCGGGACAGGGGCGTGGAATGAGCAGTTCTTC.

About this clone: Distinct nucleotide sequences in the sample also encode this CDR3. The chain has TRBV6-5 and TRBJ1-2, with TRBD1 matching 7 bases. The trim removed 2 bases at V and 6 bases at J, leaving 3 bases unmatched. The CDR3 runs 13 residues. Germline assignment: CDR1 MNHEY and CDR2 SVGAGI. The CDR3, as DNA: TGTGCCAGCAGTTACAGGGGGCGAGATGGCTACACCTTC. Translated: CASSYRGRDGYTF.

The CDR3 region is CASSSPGLAIGELFF. The CDR3 DNA follows: TGTGCCAGCAGCTCCCCGGGACTAGCAATCGGGGAGCTGTTTTTT. The chain couples TRBV7-8 to TRBJ2-2; the match to TRBD2 covers 9 bases. This CDR3 region has 15 residues. Looked up from germline, CDR1 is SGHVS and CDR2 is FQNEAQ. Trimming took 4 bases from V and 7 from J; bases not matched to a gene: 7.

This chain uses TRBV6-5 with TRBJ2-7; tentatively, D is TRBD2 (5 bases). The CDR3 spans 13 residues. Germline V lookup: CDR1 MNHEY, CDR2 SVGAGI. The V gene lost 2 bases and the J gene lost 4 bases, with 9 bases spanning the gap. CDR3 in amino acids: CASSYGEFYEQYF. Written as DNA, the CDR3 is TGTGCCAGCAGTTACGGGGAGTTTTACGAGCAGTACTTC.

V is TRBV11-2 and J is TRBJ2-5; 7 bases are shared with TRBD2. CDR3 length: 15 residues. Germline V lookup: CDR1 SGHAT, CDR2 FQNNGV. The ends lost 7 bases at V and 0 bases at J; junction bases unmatched: 8. The CDR3 sequence: CASNPSGMYQETQYF. CDR3 DNA: TGTGCCAGCAACCCTAGCGGAATGTACCAAGAGACCCAGTACTTC.

The CDR3 is CASRVSGCTDTQYF. The CDR3 DNA follows: TGTGCCAGCAGGGTTAGCGGATGCACAGATACGCAGTATTTT. The rearrangement links TRBV21-1 to TRBJ2-3; the D segment call TRBD2 is taken from the table without a DNA check. TRBV21-1 is shown as a pseudogene. CDR3 length: 14 residues.

The rearrangement joins TRBV5-6 to TRBJ2-7; 8 nucleotides align to TRBD2. The germline CDR1 and CDR2 sequences are SGHDT and YYEEEE. V lost 0 bases and J lost 2; bases outside the gene matches: 1. This CDR3 region has 14 residues. For the CDR3, the DNA is TGTGCCAGCAGCTTGGGGACTAGCCCCTACGAGCAGTACTTC. Protein sequence: CASSLGTSPYEQYF.

This sequence joins TRBV4-1 and TRBJ2-1, with TRBD2 matching 11 bases. The CDR3 runs to 14 residues. Germline values: CDR1 MGHRA, CDR2 YSYEKL. J was trimmed by 7 bases and V by 6 bases; bases with no gene match: 5. CDR3 sequence: CASSNSGGGNEQFF. DNA for the CDR3: TGCGCCAGCAGTAATAGCGGGGGGGGAAATGAGCAGTTCTTC.